The sequence of this T cell receptor (beta chain) was determined in a study of breast tumors, draining lymph nodes, adjacent tissues. The study, taken as a whole, reports: Tumor repertoires ranked between lymph nodes and nontumor tissue in diversity, with V and J gene preferences.

This clonotype was detected many times. Antigen unknown. Per germline, CDR1 MGHRA and CDR2 YSYEKL. The CDR3 totals 17 residues. With V trimmed by 0 bases and J by 2 bases, 4 bases remained unmatched. TCRdb itself ran the multiplex PCR reads through MiXCR, one entry per CDR3 protein. The sample has around 17,000 distinct CDR3 sequences; just under 45% are singletons. What was sequenced was tumor-adjacent breast tissue. The TCR was taken from a female donor with breast cancer. Some clones in this sample may be carry-over from other donors' samples. The chain uses TRBV4-1 and TRBJ2-1; 10 nucleotides line up with TRBD2. The CDR3 DNA sequence: TGCGCCAGCAGCCAAGATTTAAGCGGGGGGGCCTACAATGAGCAGTTCTTC. It specifies CASSQDLSGGAYNEQFF.